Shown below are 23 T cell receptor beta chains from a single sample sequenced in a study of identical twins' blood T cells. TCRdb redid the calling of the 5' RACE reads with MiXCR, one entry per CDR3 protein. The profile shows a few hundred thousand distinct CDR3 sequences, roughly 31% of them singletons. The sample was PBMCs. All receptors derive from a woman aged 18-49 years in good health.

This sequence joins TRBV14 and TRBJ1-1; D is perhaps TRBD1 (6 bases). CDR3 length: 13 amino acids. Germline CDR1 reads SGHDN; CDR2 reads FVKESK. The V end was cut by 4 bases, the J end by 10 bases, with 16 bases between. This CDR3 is CASSPLQGLVAFF. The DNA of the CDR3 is TGTGCCAGCAGCCCCTTACAGGGTTTGGTAGCTTTCTTT.

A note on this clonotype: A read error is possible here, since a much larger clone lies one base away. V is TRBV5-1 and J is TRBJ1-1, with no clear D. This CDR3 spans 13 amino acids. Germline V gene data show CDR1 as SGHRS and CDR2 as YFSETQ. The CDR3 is CASSPRVLTETFF. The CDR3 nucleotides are TGCGCCAGCAGCCCCCGTGTGTTAACTGAAACTTTCTTT.

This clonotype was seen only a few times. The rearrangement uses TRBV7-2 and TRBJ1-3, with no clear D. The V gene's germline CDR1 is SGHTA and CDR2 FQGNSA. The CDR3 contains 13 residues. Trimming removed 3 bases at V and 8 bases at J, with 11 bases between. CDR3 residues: CASSLDPGHTIYF. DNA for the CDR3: TGTGCCAGCAGCTTGGATCCCGGACACACCATATATTTT.

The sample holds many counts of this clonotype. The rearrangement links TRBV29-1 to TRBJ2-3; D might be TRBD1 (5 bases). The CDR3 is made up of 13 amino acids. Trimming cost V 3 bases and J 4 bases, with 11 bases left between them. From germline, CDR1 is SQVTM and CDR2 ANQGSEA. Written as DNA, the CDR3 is TGCAGCGTTGACAGGGTTATGGCAGATACGCAGTATTTT. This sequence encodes CSVDRVMADTQYF.

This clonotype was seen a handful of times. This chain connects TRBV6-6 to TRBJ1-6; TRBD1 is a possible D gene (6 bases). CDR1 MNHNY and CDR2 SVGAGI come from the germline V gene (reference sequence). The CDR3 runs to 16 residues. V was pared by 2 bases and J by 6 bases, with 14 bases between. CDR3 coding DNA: TGTGCCAGCAGTTACCTCGGACAGACCTCTAATTCACCCCTCCACTTT. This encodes CASSYLGQTSNSPLHF.

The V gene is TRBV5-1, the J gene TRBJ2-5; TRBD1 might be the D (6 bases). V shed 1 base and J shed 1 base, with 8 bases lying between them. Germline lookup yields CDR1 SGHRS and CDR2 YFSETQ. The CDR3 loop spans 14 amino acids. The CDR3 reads CASSLSRGQETQYF. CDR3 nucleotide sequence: TGCGCCAGCAGCTTGTCCAGGGGCCAAGAGACCCAGTACTTC.

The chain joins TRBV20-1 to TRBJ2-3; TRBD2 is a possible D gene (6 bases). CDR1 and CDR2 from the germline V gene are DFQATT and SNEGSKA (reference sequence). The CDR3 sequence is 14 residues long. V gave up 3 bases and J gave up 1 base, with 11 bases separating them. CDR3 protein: CSASSGLRTDTQYF. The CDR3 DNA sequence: TGCAGTGCTAGTTCGGGACTTCGCACAGATACGCAGTATTTT.

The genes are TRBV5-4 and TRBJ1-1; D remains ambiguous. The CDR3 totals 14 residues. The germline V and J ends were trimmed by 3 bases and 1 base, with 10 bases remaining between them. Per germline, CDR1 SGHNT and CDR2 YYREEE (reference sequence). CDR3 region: CASSSSTRNTEAFF. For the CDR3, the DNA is TGTGCCAGCAGCTCCTCAACACGGAACACTGAAGCTTTCTTT.

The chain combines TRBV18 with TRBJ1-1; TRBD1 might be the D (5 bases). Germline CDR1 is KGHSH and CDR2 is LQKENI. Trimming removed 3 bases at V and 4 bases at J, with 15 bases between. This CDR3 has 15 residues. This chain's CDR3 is CASSPGRGVGTEAFF. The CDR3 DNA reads TGTGCCAGCTCACCTGGACGGGGGGTCGGCACTGAAGCTTTCTTT. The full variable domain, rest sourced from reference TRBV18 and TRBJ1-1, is NAGVMQNPRHLVRRRGQEARLRCSPMKGHSHVYWYRQLPEEGLKFMVYLQKENIIDESGMPKERFSAEFPKEGPSILRIQQVVRGDSAAYFCASSPGRGVGTEAFFGQGTRLTVV.

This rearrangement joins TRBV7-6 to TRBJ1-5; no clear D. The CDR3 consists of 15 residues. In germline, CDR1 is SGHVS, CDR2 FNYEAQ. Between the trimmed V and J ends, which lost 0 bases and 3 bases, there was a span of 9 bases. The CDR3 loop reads CASSLAKGYNQPQHF. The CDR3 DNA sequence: TGTGCCAGCAGCTTAGCGAAAGGGTACAATCAGCCCCAGCATTTT.

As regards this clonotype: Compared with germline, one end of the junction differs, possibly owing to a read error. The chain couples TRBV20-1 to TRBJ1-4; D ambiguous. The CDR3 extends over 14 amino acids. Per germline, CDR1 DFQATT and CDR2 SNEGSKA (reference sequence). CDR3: CSAFGDATNEKLLF. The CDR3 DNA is TGCAGTGCTTTTGGGGATGCAACTAATGAAAAACTGCTTTTT.

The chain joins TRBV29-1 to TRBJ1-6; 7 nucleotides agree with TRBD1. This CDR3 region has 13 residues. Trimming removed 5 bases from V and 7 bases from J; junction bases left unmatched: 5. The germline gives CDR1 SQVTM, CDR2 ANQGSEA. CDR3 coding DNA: TGCAGCGTTATGACAGGGAGAAATTCACCCCTCCACTTT. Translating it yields CSVMTGRNSPLHF.

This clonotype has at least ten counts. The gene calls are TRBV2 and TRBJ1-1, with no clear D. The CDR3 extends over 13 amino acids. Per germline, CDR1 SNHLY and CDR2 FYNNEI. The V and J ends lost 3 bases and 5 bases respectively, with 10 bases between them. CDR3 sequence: CASSDVGRTEAFF. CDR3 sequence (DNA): TGTGCCAGCAGTGATGTGGGAAGGACTGAAGCTTTCTTT.

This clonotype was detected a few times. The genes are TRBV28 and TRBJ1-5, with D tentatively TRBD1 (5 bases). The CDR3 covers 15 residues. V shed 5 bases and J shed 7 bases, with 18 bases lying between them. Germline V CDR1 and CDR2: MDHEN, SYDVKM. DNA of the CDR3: TGTGCCAGCAGTCCACCCCGGTTGGGGCACCAGCCCCAGCATTTT. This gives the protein CASSPPRLGHQPQHF. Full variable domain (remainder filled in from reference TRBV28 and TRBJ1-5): DVKVTQSSRYLVKRTGEKVFLECVQDMDHENMFWYRQDPGLGLRLIYFSYDVKMKEKGDIPEGYSVSREKKERFSLILESASTNQTSMYLCASSPPRLGHQPQHFGDGTRLSIL.

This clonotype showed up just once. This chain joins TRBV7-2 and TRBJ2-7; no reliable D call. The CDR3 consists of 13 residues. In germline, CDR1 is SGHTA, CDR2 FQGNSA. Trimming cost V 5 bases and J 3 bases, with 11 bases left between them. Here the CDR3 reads CASSPRQIYEQYF. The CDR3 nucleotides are TGTGCCAGCAGCCCCCGCCAAATCTACGAGCAGTACTTC.

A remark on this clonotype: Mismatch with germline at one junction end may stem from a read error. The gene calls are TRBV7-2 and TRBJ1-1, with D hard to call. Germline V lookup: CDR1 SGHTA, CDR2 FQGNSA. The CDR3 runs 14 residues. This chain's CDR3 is CASSLAAIGVEVFF. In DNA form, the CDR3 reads TGTGCCAGCAGCTTAGCGGCCATTGGGGTTGAAGTTTTCTTT.

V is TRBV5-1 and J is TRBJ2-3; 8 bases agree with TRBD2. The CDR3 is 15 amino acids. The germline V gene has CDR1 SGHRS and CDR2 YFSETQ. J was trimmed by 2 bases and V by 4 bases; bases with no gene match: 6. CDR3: CASSPGGGHTDTQYF. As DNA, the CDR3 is TGCGCCAGCAGCCCCGGCGGGGGGCACACAGATACGCAGTATTTT.

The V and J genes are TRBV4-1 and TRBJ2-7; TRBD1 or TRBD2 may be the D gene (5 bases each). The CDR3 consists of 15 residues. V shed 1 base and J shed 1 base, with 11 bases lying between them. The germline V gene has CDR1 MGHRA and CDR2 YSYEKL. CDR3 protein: CASSQGVGVSYEQYF. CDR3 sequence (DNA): TGCGCCAGCAGCCAAGGAGTGGGGGTATCCTACGAGCAGTACTTC.

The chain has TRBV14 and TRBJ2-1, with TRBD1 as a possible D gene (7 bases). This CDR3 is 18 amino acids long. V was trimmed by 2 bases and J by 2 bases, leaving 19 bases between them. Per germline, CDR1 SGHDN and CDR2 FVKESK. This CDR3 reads CASSQILLTGRPYNEQFF. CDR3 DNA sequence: TGTGCCAGCAGCCAAATTCTTTTGACAGGGAGGCCCTACAATGAGCAGTTCTTC.

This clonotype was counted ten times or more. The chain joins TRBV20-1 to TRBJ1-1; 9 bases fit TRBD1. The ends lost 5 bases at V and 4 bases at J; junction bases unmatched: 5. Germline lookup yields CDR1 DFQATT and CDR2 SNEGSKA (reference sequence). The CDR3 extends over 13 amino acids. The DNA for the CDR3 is TGCAGTGCTGAACAGGGGGCGTCCACTGAAGCTTTCTTT. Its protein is CSAEQGASTEAFF.

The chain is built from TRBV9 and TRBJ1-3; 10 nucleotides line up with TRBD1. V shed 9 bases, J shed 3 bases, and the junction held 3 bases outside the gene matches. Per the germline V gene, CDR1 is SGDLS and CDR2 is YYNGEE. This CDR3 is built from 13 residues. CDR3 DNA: TGTGCCACGGGACAGGGGTTTGGAAACACCATATATTTT. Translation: CATGQGFGNTIYF.

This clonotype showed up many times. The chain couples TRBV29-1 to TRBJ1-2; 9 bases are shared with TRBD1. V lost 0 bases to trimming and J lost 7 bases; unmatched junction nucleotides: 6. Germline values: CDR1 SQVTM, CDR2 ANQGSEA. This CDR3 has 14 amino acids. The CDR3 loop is CSVEDLGQGAGYTF. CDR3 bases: TGCAGCGTTGAAGATCTGGGACAGGGTGCTGGCTACACCTTC.

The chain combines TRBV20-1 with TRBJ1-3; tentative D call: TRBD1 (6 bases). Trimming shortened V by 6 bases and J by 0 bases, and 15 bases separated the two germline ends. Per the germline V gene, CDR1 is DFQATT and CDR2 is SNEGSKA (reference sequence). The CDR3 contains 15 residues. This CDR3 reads CSAGTGQRSGNTIYF. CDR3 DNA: TGCAGTGCCGGAACGGGACAACGCTCTGGAAACACCATATATTTT.